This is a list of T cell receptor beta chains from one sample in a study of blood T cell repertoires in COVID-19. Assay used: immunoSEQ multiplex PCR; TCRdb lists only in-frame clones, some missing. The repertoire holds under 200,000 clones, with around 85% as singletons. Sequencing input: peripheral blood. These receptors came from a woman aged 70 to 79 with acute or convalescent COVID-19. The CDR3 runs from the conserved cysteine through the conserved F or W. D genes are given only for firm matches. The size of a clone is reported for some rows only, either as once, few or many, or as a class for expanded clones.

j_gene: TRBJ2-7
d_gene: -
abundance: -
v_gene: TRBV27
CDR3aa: CASSLSGREQYF
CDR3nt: TGTGCCAGCAGTTTGTCAGGGCGCGAGCAGTACTTC

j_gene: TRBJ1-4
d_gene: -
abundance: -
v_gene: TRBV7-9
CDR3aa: CASTNEVEKLFF
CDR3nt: TGTGCCAGCACGAACGAGGTTGAAAAACTGTTTTTT

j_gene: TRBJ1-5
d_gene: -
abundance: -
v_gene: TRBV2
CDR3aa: CASSEDAYSNQPQHF
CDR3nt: TGTGCCAGCAGTGAAGACGCCTATAGCAATCAGCCCCAGCATTTT

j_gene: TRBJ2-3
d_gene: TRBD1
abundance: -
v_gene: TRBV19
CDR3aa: CASSEGTGAHLTDTQYF
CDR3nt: TGTGCCAGTAGTGAGGGGACAGGGGCCCACCTCACAGATACGCAGTATTTT

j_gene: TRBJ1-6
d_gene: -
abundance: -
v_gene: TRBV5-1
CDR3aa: CASSLDRGNSPLHF
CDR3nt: TGCGCCAGCAGCTTGGACAGAGGGAATTCACCCCTCCACTTT

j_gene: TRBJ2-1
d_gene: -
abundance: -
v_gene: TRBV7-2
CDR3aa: CASSSAGLTYNEQFF
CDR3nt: TGTGCCAGCAGCTCCGCCGGACTAACCTACAATGAGCAGTTCTTC

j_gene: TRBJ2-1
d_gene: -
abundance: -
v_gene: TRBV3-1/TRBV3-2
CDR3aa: CASSQEGGGGPIMNEQFF
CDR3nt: TGTGCCAGCAGCCAAGAGGGTGGGGGAGGCCCGATAATGAATGAGCAGTTCTTC

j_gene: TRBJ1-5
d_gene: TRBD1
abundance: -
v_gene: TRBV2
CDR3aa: CASSSRGLRQPQHF
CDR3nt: TGTGCCAGCAGTTCGAGGGGGCTACGACAGCCCCAGCATTTT

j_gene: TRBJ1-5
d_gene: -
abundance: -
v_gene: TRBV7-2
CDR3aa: CASSLNSAPNQPQHF
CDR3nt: TGTGCCAGCAGCTTAAACAGTGCGCCCAATCAGCCCCAGCATTTT

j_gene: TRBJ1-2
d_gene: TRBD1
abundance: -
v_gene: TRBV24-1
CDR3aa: CATNDREGDGYTF
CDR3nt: TGTGCCACCAATGACAGGGAAGGGGATGGCTACACCTTC

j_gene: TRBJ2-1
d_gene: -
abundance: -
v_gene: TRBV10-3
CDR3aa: CANAELATDEQFF
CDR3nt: TGTGCCAACGCCGAACTAGCTACGGATGAGCAGTTCTTC

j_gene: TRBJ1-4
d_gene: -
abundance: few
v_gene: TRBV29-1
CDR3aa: CSVGRVNEKLFF
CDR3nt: TGCAGCGTTGGACGGGTAAATGAAAAACTGTTTTTT

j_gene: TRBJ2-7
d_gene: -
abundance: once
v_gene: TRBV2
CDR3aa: CASSESRQAYEQYF
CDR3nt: TGTGCCAGCAGTGAATCTCGACAGGCCTACGAGCAGTACTTC

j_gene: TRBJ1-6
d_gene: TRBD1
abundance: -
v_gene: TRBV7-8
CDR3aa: CAGKTGEYNSPLHF
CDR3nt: TGTGCCGGAAAGACAGGGGAGTATAATTCACCCCTCCACTTT

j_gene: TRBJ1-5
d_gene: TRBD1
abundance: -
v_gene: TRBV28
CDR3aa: CASSSGQGGGYSNQPQHF
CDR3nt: TGTGCCAGCAGTTCCGGACAGGGAGGGGGTTATAGCAATCAGCCCCAGCATTTT

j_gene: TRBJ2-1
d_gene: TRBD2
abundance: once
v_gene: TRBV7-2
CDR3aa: CASSSTSGRAGEQFF
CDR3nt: TGTGCCAGCAGCTCGACTAGCGGGAGGGCCGGTGAGCAGTTCTTC

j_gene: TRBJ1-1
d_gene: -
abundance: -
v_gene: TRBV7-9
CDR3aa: CASSTSQVNTEAFF
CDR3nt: TGTGCCAGCAGCACCTCTCAGGTGAACACTGAAGCTTTCTTT

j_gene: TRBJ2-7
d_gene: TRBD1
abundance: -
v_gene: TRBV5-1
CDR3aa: CASSVGQGFPNEQYF
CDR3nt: TGCGCCAGCAGCGTAGGACAGGGGTTTCCGAACGAGCAGTACTTC

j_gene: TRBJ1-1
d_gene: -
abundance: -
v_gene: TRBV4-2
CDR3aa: CASSRLQAPEGEAFF
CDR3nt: TGTGCCAGCAGCCGCCTACAGGCCCCTGAAGGGGAAGCTTTCTTT

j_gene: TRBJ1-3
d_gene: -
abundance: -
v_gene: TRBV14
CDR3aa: CASSQVRGTGNTIYF
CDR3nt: TGTGCCAGCAGCCAAGTAAGGGGAACTGGAAACACCATATATTTT

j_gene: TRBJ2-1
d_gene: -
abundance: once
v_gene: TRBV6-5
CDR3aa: CASSKYQAGIREQFF
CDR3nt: TGTGCCAGCAGTAAATATCAGGCGGGAATCCGTGAGCAGTTCTTC

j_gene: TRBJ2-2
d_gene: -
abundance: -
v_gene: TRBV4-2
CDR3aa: CASSQDGGENTGELFF
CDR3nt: TGTGCCAGCAGCCAAGACGGAGGGGAGAACACCGGGGAGCTGTTTTTT

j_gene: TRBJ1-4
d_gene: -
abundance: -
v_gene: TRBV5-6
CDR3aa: CASSLVPGNMEKLFF
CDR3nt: TGTGCCAGCAGCTTGGTGCCAGGGAATATGGAAAAACTGTTTTTT

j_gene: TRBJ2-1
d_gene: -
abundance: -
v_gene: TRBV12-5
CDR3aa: CASGLVGGTGQQFF
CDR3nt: TGTGCTAGTGGTTTGGTAGGCGGGACGGGGCAGCAGTTCTTC

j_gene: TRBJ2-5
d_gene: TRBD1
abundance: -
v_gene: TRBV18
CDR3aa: CASSPRDRQETQYF
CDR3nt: TGTGCCAGCTCACCAAGGGACAGGCAAGAGACCCAGTACTTC

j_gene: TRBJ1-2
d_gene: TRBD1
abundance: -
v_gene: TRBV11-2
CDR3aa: CASSLDPRGRDGYTF
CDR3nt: TGTGCCAGCAGCTTAGACCCAAGGGGGCGCGATGGCTACACCTTC

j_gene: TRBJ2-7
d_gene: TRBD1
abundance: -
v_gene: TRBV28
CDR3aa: CASSLQGGSYEQYF
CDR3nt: TGTGCCAGCAGTCTACAGGGGGGCTCCTACGAGCAGTACTTC

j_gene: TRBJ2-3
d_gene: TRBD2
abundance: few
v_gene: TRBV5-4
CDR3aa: CASSFTAGGHGDTQYF
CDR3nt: TGTGCCAGCAGCTTCACAGCGGGGGGGCATGGAGATACGCAGTATTTT

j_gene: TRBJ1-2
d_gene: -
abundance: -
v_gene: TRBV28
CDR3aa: CASSGYYGYTF
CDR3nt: TGTGCCAGCAGCGGGTACTATGGCTACACCTTC

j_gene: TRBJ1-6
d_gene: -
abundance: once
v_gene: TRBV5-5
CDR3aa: CASSLEGSSYNSPLHF
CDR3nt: TGTGCCAGCAGCTTGGAAGGGAGCTCCTATAATTCACCCCTCCACTTT

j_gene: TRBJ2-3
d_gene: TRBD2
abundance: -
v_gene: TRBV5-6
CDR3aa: CASSFISGGSSTDTQYF
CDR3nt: TGTGCCAGCAGCTTTATTAGCGGGGGCTCTAGCACAGATACGCAGTATTTT

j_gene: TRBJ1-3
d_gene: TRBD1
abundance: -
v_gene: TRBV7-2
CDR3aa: CASSSSPRGSGNTIYF
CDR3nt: TGTGCCAGCAGCTCGTCCCCCAGGGGGTCTGGAAACACCATATATTTT